The 26 T cell receptor beta chains in this list originate from one sample, sequenced in a study of control samples from healthy donors and cancer patients. Repertoires were generated with immunoSEQ multiplex PCR, while TCRdb's copy carries only in-frame clones and drops some. The data contain around 30,000 clones, approximately 94% of them singletons. The sequenced sample was blood. The receptors stem from a man aged 55 to 70 in good health.

This clone was recorded once. The chain has TRBV6-2 or TRBV6-3 and TRBJ2-5, with D possibly matching TRBD2 (6 bases). CDR1 is MNHEY, CDR2 SVGEGT, per germline. Trimming left V 6 bases short and J 5 bases short, with 16 bases between. The CDR3 is 14 amino acids. The CDR3 protein is CASSQGLRWETQYF. The CDR3 nucleotides are TGTGCCAGCAGCCAGGGACTGCGCTGGGAGACCCAGTACTTC.

J is TRBJ2-6 and V is TRBV3-1 (or the pseudogene TRBV3-2); no clear D. V gave up 4 bases and J gave up 0 bases, with 7 bases separating them. Germline CDR1 is LGHDT and CDR2 is YNNKEL (reference sequence). The CDR3 spans 15 residues. Here the CDR3 reads CASSPPHSGANVLTF. In DNA form, the CDR3 reads TGTGCCAGCAGCCCCCCGCACTCTGGGGCCAACGTCCTGACTTTC.

This clone was recorded once. V and J are TRBV12-3 or TRBV12-4 and TRBJ1-4, with D possibly TRBD1 on 6 matching bases. This CDR3 is built from 13 residues. Trimming took 5 bases from V and 9 from J, leaving 13 bases between them. The CDR3 sequence: CASSRKDRQKLFF. In DNA form, the CDR3 reads TGTGCCAGCAGTAGAAAGGACAGACAAAAACTGTTTTTT.

This chain connects TRBV12-5 to TRBJ1-6, with a possible D match to TRBD1 (6 bases). Germline values: CDR1 LGHNT, CDR2 FRNRAP. The V end lost 6 bases, the J end lost 5 bases, and 14 bases lay between the germline ends. This CDR3 spans 15 amino acids. The CDR3 DNA follows: TGTGCTAGTGGCTTGAGGGGGGCGGATAATTCACCCCTCCACTTT. It yields the protein CASGLRGADNSPLHF.

The V and J genes are TRBV20-1 and TRBJ2-5; D is perhaps TRBD2 (6 bases). Germline CDR1 and CDR2: DFQATT and SNEGSKA (reference sequence). The CDR3 runs 16 residues. V was shortened by 3 bases and J by 2 bases, with 19 bases between the two germline ends. The CDR3 bases are TGCAGTGCTAGTTGGTATCGGGGGACCTCACAAGAGACCCAGTACTTC. The encoded protein is CSASWYRGTSQETQYF.

This clone has just one count. This sequence joins TRBV10-3 and TRBJ2-3; D remains unclear. CDR3 length: 12 amino acids. Trimming took 4 bases from V and 4 from J, leaving 6 bases between them. Germline CDR1 ENHRY, CDR2 SYGVKD. The CDR3 reads CAISVQPDTQYF. The CDR3 bases are TGTGCCATCAGTGTACAGCCAGATACGCAGTATTTT.

The rearrangement uses TRBV6-5 and TRBJ2-7; 12 bases are shared with TRBD2. J lost 2 bases, V lost 6 bases, and 5 bases had no gene match. The CDR3 runs to 15 residues. Germline V gives CDR1 MNHEY, CDR2 SVGAGI. The CDR3: CASSLLAGGTYEQYF. Here the CDR3 DNA reads TGTGCCAGCAGCCTACTAGCGGGGGGTACCTACGAGCAGTACTTC.

The chain employs TRBV4-3 and TRBJ2-1, with 10 bases lining up with TRBD1. This CDR3 has 15 amino acids. V was pared by 2 bases and J by 5 bases, with 3 bases of the junction left unmatched. Germline V lookup: CDR1 LGHNA, CDR2 YSLEER. In nucleotides, the CDR3 is TGCGCCAGCAGCCAATGGGACAGGGGAAACAATGAGCAGTTCTTC. It is translated as CASSQWDRGNNEQFF.

There are a few counts of this clone. The genes are TRBV4-1 and TRBJ1-5; 9 positions agree with TRBD1. The ends lost 3 bases at V and 5 bases at J; junction bases unmatched: 8. In germline, CDR1 is MGHRA, CDR2 YSYEKL. The CDR3 loop spans 16 amino acids. The chain's CDR3 is CASSQPTGGTYQPQHF. CDR3 nucleotides: TGCGCCAGCAGCCAGCCCACAGGGGGCACTTATCAGCCCCAGCATTTT.

The chain uses TRBV4-3 and TRBJ2-7; D tentatively reads TRBD1 or TRBD2 (6 bases each). The CDR3 runs 16 residues. V was shortened by 4 bases and J by 0 bases, with 16 bases between the two germline ends. Germline V gene data show CDR1 as LGHNA and CDR2 as YSLEER. Here the CDR3 reads CASSRDRGEVSYEQYF. CDR3 sequence (DNA): TGCGCCAGCAGCCGGGATAGGGGGGAAGTCTCCTACGAGCAGTACTTC.

J is TRBJ2-7 and V is TRBV5-5, with 9 bases aligning to TRBD2. CDR1 and CDR2 (germline): SGHKS, YYEKEE (reference sequence). Trimming cost V 3 bases and J 3 bases; bases outside gene matches: 7. This CDR3 is built from 15 residues. DNA of the CDR3: TGTGCCAGCAGCTCTCGGGTAGCGGGGGTCTACGAGCAGTACTTC. Protein sequence: CASSSRVAGVYEQYF.

The genes are TRBV29-1 and TRBJ2-7; tentatively, D is TRBD2 (6 bases). The germline CDR1 and CDR2 sequences are SQVTM and ANQGSEA. The CDR3 is 12 amino acids. Trimming took off 6 bases at V and 4 bases at J, with 13 bases between the two ends. Written as DNA, the CDR3 is TGCAGCGTGGGGACCGGGACTTACGAGCAGTACTTC. Protein: CSVGTGTYEQYF.

This chain links TRBV7-8 with TRBJ1-2; maybe TRBD1 (5 bases). The germline V and J ends were trimmed by 6 bases and 3 bases, with 14 bases remaining between them. Per germline, CDR1 SGHVS and CDR2 FQNEAQ. This CDR3 spans 14 amino acids. CDR3 residues: CASSSHTGDYGYTF. Written as DNA, the CDR3 is TGTGCCAGCAGTTCCCATACGGGGGACTATGGCTACACCTTC.

The chain couples TRBV25-1 to TRBJ2-5; 9 nucleotides match TRBD2. Trimming removed 0 bases from V and 4 bases from J; junction bases left unmatched: 3. CDR3 length: 15 amino acids. Germline V gene lookup returns CDR1 MGHDK and CDR2 SYGVNS. This CDR3 reads CASSEYAGGRETQYF. CDR3 sequence (DNA): TGTGCCAGCAGTGAATATGCGGGGGGGCGAGAGACCCAGTACTTC.

This chain joins TRBV6-1 and TRBJ1-6, with D possibly TRBD1 on 6 matching bases. Trimming took off 4 bases at V and 7 bases at J, with 17 bases between the two ends. Germline CDR1 reads MNHNS; CDR2 reads SASEGT. The CDR3 has 16 amino acids. CDR3 coding DNA: TGTGCCAGCAGTGGATACCTACAGGGTTCGAATTCACCCCTCCACTTT. It specifies CASSGYLQGSNSPLHF.

The J gene is TRBJ1-4, the V gene TRBV9, with D perhaps TRBD1 (5 bases). CDR3 length: 14 amino acids. V lost 4 bases and J lost 5, with 12 bases in between. Germline-derived CDR1 and CDR2 are SGDLS and YYNGEE. This CDR3 is CASSIGAPNEKLFF. The CDR3 DNA reads TGTGCCAGCAGCATAGGGGCCCCAAATGAAAAACTGTTTTTT.

This clone was seen only once. The chain is built from TRBV28 and TRBJ1-5; D possibly corresponds to TRBD1 (6 bases). This CDR3 contains 15 residues. In germline, CDR1 is MDHEN, CDR2 SYDVKM. V shed 4 bases and J shed 0 bases, with 10 bases lying between them. The DNA of the CDR3 is TGTGCCAGCAGTTGGGACACCTATAGCAATCAGCCCCAGCATTTT. Its translation: CASSWDTYSNQPQHF.

The chain employs TRBV19 and TRBJ2-2; weak D call: TRBD1 (6 bases). The V end lost 6 bases, the J end lost 1 base, and 12 bases lay between the germline ends. The CDR3 runs 15 residues. CDR1 and CDR2 from the germline V gene are LNHDA and SQIVND (reference sequence). In nucleotides, the CDR3 is TGTGCCAGTAGGAACAGGGTCCGGAACACCGGGGAGCTGTTTTTT. Encoded protein: CASRNRVRNTGELFF.

CDR3 nucleotide sequence: TGTGCCAGCCTCCCGGGACAGGGAAATTCACCCCTCCACTTT. Its protein is CASLPGQGNSPLHF. The rearrangement joins TRBV2 to TRBJ1-6; TRBD1 matches 9 bases. V was clipped by 8 bases and J by 7 bases; unmatched bases: 6. The CDR3 extends over 14 amino acids. Germline-derived CDR1 and CDR2 are SNHLY and FYNNEI.

The rearrangement joins TRBV28 to TRBJ1-1; no clear D. The CDR3 runs 13 residues. V dropped 0 bases and J dropped 8 bases, with 10 bases sitting between them. The germline V gene has CDR1 MDHEN and CDR2 SYDVKM. The CDR3 sequence is CASSLWDRREAFF. In nucleotides, the CDR3 is TGTGCCAGCAGTTTATGGGACCGCAGGGAAGCTTTCTTT.

The chain couples TRBV7-2 to TRBJ1-1; 7 bases fit TRBD1. Per the germline V gene, CDR1 is SGHTA and CDR2 is FQGNSA. V lost 5 bases to trimming and J lost 4 bases; unmatched junction nucleotides: 7. The CDR3 is 14 amino acids. The chain's CDR3 is CASSPTGFGTEAFF. Here the CDR3 DNA reads TGTGCCAGCAGCCCGACAGGGTTCGGCACTGAAGCTTTCTTT.

V gene TRBV9 combines with J gene TRBJ1-2; unclear D gene. Trimming left V 3 bases short and J 2 bases short, with 14 bases between. Germline lookup yields CDR1 SGDLS and CDR2 YYNGEE. The length of the CDR3 is 15 residues. The CDR3 protein is CASSAEGTLNYGYTF. The CDR3 DNA reads TGTGCCAGCAGCGCCGAGGGCACTCTAAACTATGGCTACACCTTC.

The rearrangement joins TRBV2 to TRBJ1-6; TRBD1 might be the D (5 bases). The CDR3 is 13 amino acids. V lost 4 bases to trimming and J lost 7 bases, with 8 bases between them. Germline loops: CDR1 SNHLY, CDR2 FYNNEI. The CDR3 nucleotides are TGTGCCAGCAGTGGACAGCCGAATTCACCCCTCCACTTT. It is translated as CASSGQPNSPLHF.

The chain has TRBV7-2 and TRBJ1-1, with 11 bases fitting TRBD1. Germline assignment: CDR1 SGHTA and CDR2 FQGNSA. Trimming at V came to 4 bases and at J to 0 bases, leaving 4 bases not matched to a gene. The CDR3 sequence is 16 residues long. For the CDR3, the DNA is TGTGCCAGCAGCTCCGGACAGGGGGCGATGAACACTGAAGCTTTCTTT. As protein: CASSSGQGAMNTEAFF.

The V and J genes are TRBV7-8 and TRBJ1-2, with 10 positions matching TRBD1. Losses at the gene ends were 1 base for V and 8 bases for J; bases not matched to a gene: 7. This CDR3 contains 15 residues. The germline CDR1 and CDR2 sequences are SGHVS and FQNEAQ. The CDR3 here is CASSLEAGTGAGYTF. Here the CDR3 DNA reads TGTGCCAGCAGCTTAGAGGCCGGGACAGGGGCCGGCTACACCTTC.

J is TRBJ1-1 and V is TRBV4-1; D is undetermined. The CDR3 sequence is 15 residues long. CDR1 is MGHRA and CDR2 is YSYEKL in the germline V gene. V lost 1 base, J lost 0 bases, and 9 bases lay in between. The CDR3 DNA is TGCGCCAGCAGCCAAGTAGCACAAATGAACACTGAAGCTTTCTTT. It translates to CASSQVAQMNTEAFF.